This T cell receptor beta chain came from a study of radiation and T cells in renal cell carcinoma. In the study overall: Nephrectomy followed 15 Gy stereotactic body radiation by 4 weeks. Study-level findings and limits: In blood, top tumor clones expanded by 2 weeks, shrinking by 4.

Assay: immunoSEQ multiplex PCR; the TCRdb copy retains only in-frame clones and omits some. The repertoire has roughly 75,000 clones, roughly 82% of them found once; the top ten carry roughly 6.3%. V was shortened by 0 bases and J by 1 base, with 7 bases between the two germline ends. The CDR3 is made up of 14 amino acids. Germline V gives CDR1 SGHRS, CDR2 YFSETQ. This clone was recorded once. What it binds is not known. Additional DNA sequences in this sample encode the identical CDR3. Time point: blood 2 weeks post-SBRT. Treatment specified: 15 Gy SBRT to primary tumor, nephrectomy 4 weeks later. Serial blood draws occurred at baseline and 2 and 4 weeks post-SBRT.

The J gene is TRBJ2-5, the V gene TRBV5-1; TRBD2 is a possible D gene (6 bases). The sequence derives from a man between 60 and 75 years old with renal cell carcinoma. Source: blood, taken from a patient whose treatment included radiotherapy and nephrectomy. CDR3 residues: CASSLGRGQETQYF. CDR3 coding DNA: TGCGCCAGCAGCTTGGGGCGGGGCCAAGAGACCCAGTACTTC.